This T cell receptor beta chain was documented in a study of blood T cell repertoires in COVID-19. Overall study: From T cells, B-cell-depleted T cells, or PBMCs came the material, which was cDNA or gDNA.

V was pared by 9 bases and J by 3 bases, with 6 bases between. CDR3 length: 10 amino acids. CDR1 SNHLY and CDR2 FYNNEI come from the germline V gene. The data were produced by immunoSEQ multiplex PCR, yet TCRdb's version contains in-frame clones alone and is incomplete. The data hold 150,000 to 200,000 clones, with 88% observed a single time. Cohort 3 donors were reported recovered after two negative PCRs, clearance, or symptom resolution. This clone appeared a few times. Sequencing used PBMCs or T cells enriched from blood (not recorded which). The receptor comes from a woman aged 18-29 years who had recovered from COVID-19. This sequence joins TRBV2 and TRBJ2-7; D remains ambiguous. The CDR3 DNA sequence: TGTGCCAGTGGAGACTACGAGCAGTACTTC. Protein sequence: CASGDYEQYF.